Below are 3 T cell receptor beta chains sequenced from a single sample in a study of T cell responses to AZD1222 COVID-19 vaccine. This table comes from immunoSEQ multiplex PCR, and its TCRdb copy is limited to in-frame clones, with some not included. The sample records fewer than 110,000 clones, roughly 90% being singletons. The sample consisted of peripheral blood, taken 28 days after the second AZD1222 dose. The receptors derive from an adult who received the AZD1222 COVID-19 vaccine.

V is TRBV5-3 and J is TRBJ1-4; a weak D match, TRBD1 (5 bases). TRBV5-3 falls under the ORF class, with uncertain function. This CDR3 has 11 amino acids. The V and J ends lost 4 bases and 10 bases respectively, with 8 bases between them. CDR3 loop: CARSGGRKLFF. The CDR3 region has the DNA TGTGCCAGAAGCGGGGGGAGAAAACTGTTTTTT.

This chain connects TRBV27 to TRBJ1-1; 9 positions agree with TRBD1. V gave up 5 bases and J gave up 11 bases; unmatched junction bases: 9. The germline V gene has CDR1 MNHEY and CDR2 SMNVEV (reference sequence). This CDR3 has 13 amino acids. Here the CDR3 reads CASSQGTGLLAFF. CDR3 nucleotide sequence: TGTGCCAGCAGTCAAGGGACAGGGCTCCTGGCTTTCTTT.

With regard to this clone: One end of the junction is discordant with germline, which a read error may explain. This sequence joins TRBV3-1 (or the pseudogene TRBV3-2) and TRBJ2-2, with 10 bases lining up with TRBD2. CDR3 length: 18 residues. Germline CDR1 reads LGHDT; CDR2 reads YNNKEL (reference sequence). CDR3 DNA sequence: TGTGCCCGCAGCCAAGAGACAGCGGGGGGGCCGCGAACCGGGGAGCTGTTTTTT. It is translated as CARSQETAGGPRTGELFF.